One T cell receptor beta chain is described in this entry. What it recognizes is unknown. Using immunoSEQ multiplex PCR, the repertoire was profiled, and TCRdb retains in-frame clones only, with some absent. The repertoire has under 20,000 clones, about 89% of them found once; the top ten carry around 8.9%. The source of the sample is a study of graft-versus-host responses after intestinal transplantation. Broader study findings: Association was observed between peak circulating GvH clone levels and early post-transplant HvG declines.

The CDR3 consists of 12 residues. CDR1 is SGHTA, CDR2 FQGNSA, per germline. Sequencing used PBMCs, obtained approximately 240 days after intestinal transplant. The genes are TRBV7-2 and TRBJ2-5; D gene unclear. Judging by the DNA end, TRBJ2-7 fits better; the J call may be wrong. The sequence came from a human patient who received an intestinal transplant, so some T cells may come from the graft donor. The CDR3 loop reads CASSADRYEQYF. In DNA, the CDR3 is TGTGCCAGCAGCGCGGACCGGTACGAGCAGTACTTC.